The 2 T cell receptor beta chains below come from one sample, sequenced in a study of blood T cell repertoires in COVID-19. Assay used: immunoSEQ multiplex PCR; TCRdb lists only in-frame clones, some missing. The data contain about 200,000 clones, about 80% of them singletons. The sequenced material came from PBMCs or T cells enriched from blood (not recorded which). The receptor set was obtained from a woman aged 50 to 60 who had been exposed to COVID-19.

The CDR3 nucleotides read TGTGCCAGCAGCCAAAAGCGGGGGGGACCTGCGGGCAATGAGCAGTTCTTC. Translation: CASSQKRGGPAGNEQFF. The chain couples TRBV3-1 (or the pseudogene TRBV3-2) to TRBJ2-1; 10 nucleotides line up with TRBD2. The V gene's germline CDR1 is LGHDT and CDR2 YNNKEL (reference sequence). V trimming: 2 bases; J trimming: 6 bases; junction bases outside the gene matches: 10. CDR3 length: 17 amino acids.

Written as DNA, the CDR3 is TGTGCCAGCGCGGGACGGGACAGATACTACGAGCAGTACTTC. Amino acid sequence: CASAGRDRYYEQYF. This chain joins TRBV27 and TRBJ2-7; D is possibly TRBD1 (7 bases). CDR3 length: 14 residues. Germline assignment: CDR1 MNHEY and CDR2 SMNVEV (reference sequence). V was pared by 8 bases and J by 3 bases, with 17 bases between.